This TCR beta chain was profiled in a study of T cell changes during pregnancy in multiple sclerosis. The assay was immunoSEQ multiplex PCR, and TCRdb's table has in-frame clones only and misses some. This sample carries approximately 100,000 clones, 80% to 95% of them seen once, and the ten largest clones take 3.5%. The CDR3 loop spans 18 amino acids. J lost 3 bases, V lost 3 bases, and 14 bases had no gene match. Germline CDR1 is SEHNR and CDR2 is FQNEAQ (reference sequence). This receptor was obtained from a female donor with multiple sclerosis, enrolled in a pregnancy study. The sample here was peripheral blood, taken after pregnancy. J is TRBJ1-2 and V is TRBV7-9; 9 bases are a match to TRBD1. The CDR3, as DNA: TGTGCCAGCAGCTTGCCTCGTATTGGGGACAGGGCCGACTATGGCTACACCTTC. Its translation: CASSLPRIGDRADYGYTF.